Listed below are T cell receptor beta chains from one sample, sequenced in a study of T-cell memory formation after mild COVID-19. A single record per CDR3 protein comes from TCRdb applying MiXCR to the 5' RACE reads. This table has roughly 250,000 distinct CDR3 sequences, over 15% appearing once. Sequencing used PBMCs or a T cell subset sorted from them (not recorded which). The origin of the receptors is a man younger than 35 who had mild COVID-19 (a few samples of this study predate the infection). Cell type and time point are not known. CDR3s include the opening cysteine and the closing phenylalanine or tryptophan. D genes are given only for firm matches. Only part of the rows carry a size: once, few, many, or a class if the clone is expanded.

d_call,v_call,clone_size,j_call,cdr3_nt,cdr3_aa
-,TRBV5-7,-,TRBJ1-1,TGTGCCAGCAGCTTCCGGCAGGGTGTTCTAGGGAAAACTGAAGCTTTCTTT,CASSFRQGVLGKTEAFF
-,TRBV29-1,-,TRBJ2-3,TGCAGCGTTGTAGGGGAGCGAGATACGCAGTATTTT,CSVVGERDTQYF
TRBD2,TRBV13,-,TRBJ2-7,TGTGCCAGCAGCCCCGGACTAGCGGGGGCTAACGAGCAGTACTTC,CASSPGLAGANEQYF
-,TRBV5-1,-,TRBJ2-5,TGCGCCAGCAGCTATGCTAGCTCTCAAGAGACCCAGTACTTC,CASSYASSQETQYF
-,TRBV7-2,few,TRBJ1-5,TGTGCCAGCAGCTTAATTGAGGGGGGGCAGCCCCAGCATTTT,CASSLIEGGQPQHF
-,TRBV6-1,-,TRBJ1-1,TGTGCCAGCAGTGAGCCGCTTCAAGCTTTCTTT,CASSEPLQAFF
-,TRBV7-8,-,TRBJ1-1,TGTGCCAGCAGCCTTCGAGAGGGACAACCCCTCCAAGAAGCTTTCTTT,CASSLREGQPLQEAFF
-,TRBV2,-,TRBJ2-7,TGTGCCAGCAGCGACGCCTACGAGCAGTACTTC,CASSDAYEQYF
-,TRBV9,few,TRBJ1-2,TGTGCCAGCAGCGTAGGTGGCTTCGGTGGCTACACCTTC,CASSVGGFGGYTF
TRBD2,TRBV10-3,few,TRBJ2-3,TGTGCCATCAGTATGGCGGCTAGCGGGGACACAGATACGCAGTATTTT,CAISMAASGDTDTQYF
-,TRBV2,few,TRBJ1-1,TGTGCCAGCGTGGGGGGTGGAGGAGGAGAAACTGAAGCTTTCTTT,CASVGGGGGETEAFF
-,TRBV7-9,few,TRBJ2-1,TGTGCCAGCAGCCCGATCCTTCAGATTACGGCCTACAATGAGCAGTTCTTC,CASSPILQITAYNEQFF
-,TRBV27,-,TRBJ2-5,TGTGCCAGCAGTTTAGCGGGGCCCCTCGCTTGGGAGACCCAGTACTTC,CASSLAGPLAWETQYF
-,TRBV14,-,TRBJ2-2,TGTGCCAGCAGCCCCCTCCCAGGGGACTCCGGGGAGCTGTTTTTT,CASSPLPGDSGELFF
TRBD2,TRBV20-1,few,TRBJ2-3,TGCAGTGCTAGTGCTATCGGACTAGCGGGGGGGAAGGGTACGCAGTATTTT,CSASAIGLAGGKGTQYF
-,TRBV7-2,few,TRBJ1-5,TGTGCCAGCAGCTTAGCCGGGGGGGCATTAAATCAGCCCCAGCATTTT,CASSLAGGALNQPQHF
-,TRBV7-2,-,TRBJ1-1,TGTGCCAGCAGCTTAGGGATAACAGGGATGCGTGAAGCTTTCTTT,CASSLGITGMREAFF